The subject of this entry is one TCR beta chain. What it recognizes is unknown. The sample belongs to a study of PD-1 blockade in classical Hodgkin lymphoma. Profiling relied on immunoSEQ multiplex PCR, and the TCRdb table lists in-frame clones only, not all of them. Found here are some 24,000 clones, under 75% of them singletons; the top ten hold just under 30%. Study results and caveats: Individuals initiating nivolumab under 1 year after ASCT were excluded. CD4+ but not CD8+ TCR diversity rose significantly by C4D1.

Time point in this sample: cycle 4 day 1 (C4D1), after 5 to 7 weeks of nivolumab. Each and every patient relapsed after autologous stem cell transplantation, and patients got differing brentuximab vedotin exposure. This receptor was taken from a human donor with classical Hodgkin lymphoma. Sequenced material: peripheral blood mononuclear cells (PBMCs), taken before the fourth cycle of nivolumab.

Written as DNA, the CDR3 is TGTGCCAGCAGAGGAGACTCCTATAATTCACCCCTCCACTTT. Protein: CASRGDSYNSPLHF. V gene TRBV2 combines with J gene TRBJ1-6; no reliable D call. Trimming removed 6 bases at V and 0 bases at J, with 6 bases between. This CDR3 spans 14 amino acids. The germline V gene encodes CDR1 SNHLY and CDR2 FYNNEI.